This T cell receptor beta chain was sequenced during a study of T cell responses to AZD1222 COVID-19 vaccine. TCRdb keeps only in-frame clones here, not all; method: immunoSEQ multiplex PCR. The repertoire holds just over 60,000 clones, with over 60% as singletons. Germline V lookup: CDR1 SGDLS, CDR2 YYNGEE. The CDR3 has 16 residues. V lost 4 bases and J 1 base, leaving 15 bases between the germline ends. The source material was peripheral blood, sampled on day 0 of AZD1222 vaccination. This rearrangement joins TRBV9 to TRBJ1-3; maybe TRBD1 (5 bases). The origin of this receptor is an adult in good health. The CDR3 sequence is CASSRWGRDSGNTIYF. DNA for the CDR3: TGTGCCAGCAGCCGCTGGGGGAGGGATTCTGGAAACACCATATATTTT.